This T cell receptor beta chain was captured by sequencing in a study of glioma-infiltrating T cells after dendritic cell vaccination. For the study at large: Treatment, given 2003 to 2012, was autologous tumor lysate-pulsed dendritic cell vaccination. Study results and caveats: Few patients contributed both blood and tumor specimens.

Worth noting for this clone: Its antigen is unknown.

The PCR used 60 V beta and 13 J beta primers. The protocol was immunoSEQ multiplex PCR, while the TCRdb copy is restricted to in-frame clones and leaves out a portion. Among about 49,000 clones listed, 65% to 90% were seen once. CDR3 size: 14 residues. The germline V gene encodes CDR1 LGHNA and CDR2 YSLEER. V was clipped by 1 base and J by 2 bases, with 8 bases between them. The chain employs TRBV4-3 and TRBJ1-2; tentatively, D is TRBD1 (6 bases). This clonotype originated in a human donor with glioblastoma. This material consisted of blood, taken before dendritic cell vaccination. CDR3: CASSQGQANYGYTF. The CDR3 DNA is TGCGCCAGCAGCCAAGGACAGGCGAACTATGGCTACACCTTC.